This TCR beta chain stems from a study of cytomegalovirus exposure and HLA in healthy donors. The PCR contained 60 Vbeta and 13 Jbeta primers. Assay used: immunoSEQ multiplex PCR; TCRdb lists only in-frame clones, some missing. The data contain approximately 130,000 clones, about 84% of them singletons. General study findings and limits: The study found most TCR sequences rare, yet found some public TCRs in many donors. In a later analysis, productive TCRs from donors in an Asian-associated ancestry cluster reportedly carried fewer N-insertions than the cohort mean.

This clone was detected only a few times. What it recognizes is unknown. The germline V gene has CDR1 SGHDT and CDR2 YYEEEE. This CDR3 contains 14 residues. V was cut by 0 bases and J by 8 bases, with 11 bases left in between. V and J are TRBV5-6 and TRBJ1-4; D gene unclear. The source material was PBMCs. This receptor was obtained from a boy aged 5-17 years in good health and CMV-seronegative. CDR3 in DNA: TGTGCCAGCAGCTTGGGAGGGAACGGCGAAAAACTGTTTTTT. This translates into CASSLGGNGEKLFF.